These T cell receptor beta chains were read from a single sample in a study of control samples from healthy donors and cancer patients. Assay used: immunoSEQ multiplex PCR; TCRdb lists only in-frame clones, some missing. The sample includes just over 150,000 clones, 85% to 95% of them seen just once. The sequencing input was blood. The receptor set was obtained from a woman aged 40-49 years in good health. The conserved cysteine and the conserved F or W are not part of the CDR3 here. The D gene is left open where the match is weak. Clone size is stated in some rows and not others, as once, few, many or a class when expanded.

cdr3_aa | v_call | clone_size | d_call
AWSRQVFSNQPQH | TRBV30 | - | -
ASSLVSSGSYEQY | TRBV7-6 | - | TRBD2
ASGRVAYQPQH | TRBV2 | - | -
ASSQIGVKETGYT | TRBV4-1 | - | -
ASSLERTTTIY | TRBV7-6 | once | -
ASSTTGSLF | TRBV19 | once | TRBD1
ASQPDRENTEAF | TRBV6-5 | once | TRBD1
ASTLYRANTEAF | TRBV5-6 | - | -
ASSVVGSTNEKLF | TRBV6-5 | - | -
ASSLVRGTAEAF | TRBV7-9 | - | TRBD1
ASSYSGLLAGGQQF | TRBV6-2/TRBV6-3 | - | TRBD2
ASSLVHFSGNTIY | TRBV7-2 | - | -
ASRRQGGETQY | TRBV12-3/TRBV12-4 | - | -
ASSQERIRPTEAF | TRBV4-3 | - | -
ASSLAQAYGYT | TRBV7-2 | - | -
ASSYTTLQPQH | TRBV7-2 | - | -
ASSVPNGYNEQF | TRBV5-1 | once | -
ASSPTGVGYT | TRBV19 | - | TRBD1
ASGAGGDEQF | TRBV9 | - | -
ASSFIHPPETQY | TRBV5-1 | - | -
ASSFGTSGRGEQF | TRBV27 | - | TRBD2
ASSPGFLRDQETQY | TRBV5-1 | once | -
ATSRDPNTEAF | TRBV15 | - | -
ASSIVGVSNGYT | TRBV19 | - | -
ASSQDGVAYGYT | TRBV4-1 | once | -
ASSHYPGRDFSNQPQH | TRBV18 | once | -
ASSYKGLTNEKLF | TRBV6-5 | - | -
ASSIPGTRVSGYT | TRBV19 | - | -
ASSATDVPNYGYT | TRBV5-1 | - | -
ASETGGNQPQH | TRBV19 | - | TRBD1
ASSQEDGRNQPQH | TRBV4-3 | - | -
ASSWDSGSEAF | TRBV5-1 | - | TRBD1
ASSQRRTEAF | TRBV3-1/TRBV3-2 | - | -
ASGREANYEQY | TRBV5-1 | - | -
SVAGTISTGELF | TRBV29-1 | - | -
ASSVSHRGVDEQY | TRBV9 | - | -
ASSLQQSSGNTIY | TRBV7-2 | - | -
ASSLLDRSNTEAF | TRBV4-1 | - | TRBD1
ASSQDRQGARTGELF | TRBV14 | - | -
ASSPGQGFSVAEAF | TRBV18 | - | TRBD1
ASSPWGTVHQPQH | TRBV5-6 | - | TRBD1
ASSSTGTGGLAEAF | TRBV5-1 | once | TRBD1
ASSVQGRYTEAF | TRBV4-3 | - | -
ASSYQEGGSGKLF | TRBV6-6 | - | -
ASSFWDSLGNQPQH | TRBV7-9 | - | TRBD1